This entry lists 30 T cell receptor beta chains sequenced from one sample in a study of blood T cells in healthy people across ages. Together with a sample-barcoded 5' primer, a J-beta primer mix was included in a second PCR lasting roughly 7 to 11 cycles. TCRdb redid the calling of the 5' RACE reads with MiXCR, one entry per CDR3 protein. The table includes 850,000 to 1,000,000 distinct CDR3 sequences, about 53% detected once. Sample: blood. Receptors originate from a woman aged 60-75 years in good health.

The V gene is TRBV9, the J gene TRBJ2-7; 9 nucleotides match TRBD1. The germline V gene encodes CDR1 SGDLS and CDR2 YYNGEE. V trimming: 3 bases; J trimming: 5 bases; junction bases outside the gene matches: 6. The CDR3 length is 14 residues. The chain's CDR3 is CASSAATGGDEQYF. The DNA for the CDR3 is TGTGCCAGCAGCGCAGCCACAGGGGGCGACGAGCAGTACTTC.

Only a few counts were recorded for this clonotype. This chain connects TRBV4-1 to TRBJ2-4, with D uncertain. CDR1 is MGHRA and CDR2 is YSYEKL in the germline V gene. The CDR3 contains 15 residues. The V end was cut by 4 bases, the J end by 0 bases, with 10 bases between. The CDR3 DNA reads as TGCGCCAGCAGCCTCATCCCAGTAGCCAAAAACATTCAGTACTTC. Its translation: CASSLIPVAKNIQYF.

This clonotype was seen only a few times. The chain has TRBV28 and TRBJ2-7, with D perhaps TRBD1 (6 bases). This CDR3 contains 15 residues. Germline lookup yields CDR1 MDHEN and CDR2 SYDVKM. V was shortened by 6 bases and J by 2 bases, with 17 bases between the two germline ends. Written as DNA, the CDR3 is TGTGCCAGCAGCCCAGGGACAAACTTGGCCTACGAGCAGTACTTC. Translating gives CASSPGTNLAYEQYF.

This clonotype was detected a few times. The rearrangement links TRBV4-2 to TRBJ2-3; perhaps TRBD2 as D (5 bases). Deletions cut 0 bases from V and 8 bases from J, with 18 bases between. Germline V gene lookup returns CDR1 LGHNA and CDR2 YNFKEQ. This CDR3 is built from 16 residues. Here the CDR3 reads CASSQDPEGEEGTQYF. The CDR3 nucleotides read TGTGCCAGCAGCCAAGATCCAGAGGGAGAAGAGGGTACGCAGTATTTT.

Comments on this clonotype: Relative to the germline gene, one junction end is altered; a read error may explain this. This chain joins TRBV5-6 and TRBJ2-7; D is ambiguous. The DNA end lines up better with TRBJ2-5; the J call may be wrong. CDR3 length: 13 amino acids. The germline CDR1 and CDR2 sequences are SGHDT and YYEEEE. DNA of the CDR3: TGTGCTAGCAGCTTGATAGAGAGTGAGACCCAGTACTTC. This encodes CASSLIESETQYF.

The J gene is TRBJ2-7, the V gene TRBV3-1; a weak D match, TRBD1 (5 bases). The CDR3 runs 12 residues. Between the trimmed V and J ends, which lost 4 bases and 4 bases, there was a span of 8 bases. Per the germline V gene, CDR1 is LGHDT and CDR2 is YNNKEL (reference sequence). The CDR3 sequence: CASSRRQYEQYF. The CDR3 nucleotides read TGTGCCAGCAGCCGCCGACAGTACGAGCAGTACTTC.

This clonotype was recorded a few times. The chain recombines TRBV7-2 with TRBJ2-7; 9 bases are a match to TRBD1. This CDR3 spans 15 amino acids. V was clipped by 5 bases and J by 4 bases; unmatched bases: 9. Germline lookup yields CDR1 SGHTA and CDR2 FQGNSA. CDR3: CASSASRDRVYEQYF. Here the CDR3 DNA reads TGTGCCAGCAGCGCCTCCCGGGACAGGGTTTACGAGCAGTACTTC.

As for this clonotype: The junction does not match germline at one end; this may be a read error. The chain links TRBV6-5 to TRBJ1-1; D is unclear. CDR3 size: 13 residues. CDR1 is MNHEY and CDR2 is SVGAGI in the germline V gene. The CDR3 protein is CPSGPGENTEAFF. The CDR3, as DNA: TGTCCCAGCGGCCCCGGGGAGAACACTGAAGCTTTCTTT.

The chain couples TRBV7-9 to TRBJ2-1, with 10 bases identical to TRBD2. Trimming removed 5 bases from V and 10 bases from J; junction bases left unmatched: 11. The CDR3 is 15 amino acids. The germline gives CDR1 SEHNR, CDR2 FQNEAQ (reference sequence). This chain's CDR3 is CASSPQSGRAWEQFF. The DNA for the CDR3 is TGTGCCAGCAGCCCCCAGAGCGGGAGGGCCTGGGAGCAGTTCTTC.

The chain couples TRBV3-1 to TRBJ2-3; D perhaps matches TRBD2 (6 bases). The germline V and J ends were trimmed by 1 base and 0 bases, with 8 bases remaining between them. The germline CDR1 and CDR2 sequences are LGHDT and YNNKEL (reference sequence). This CDR3 region has 15 residues. CDR3 in amino acids: CASSQVGTSTDTQYF. CDR3 in DNA: TGTGCCAGCAGCCAAGTCGGGACTAGCACAGATACGCAGTATTTT.

The J gene is TRBJ1-1, the V gene TRBV4-1; unclear D gene. The ends were cut back, 3 bases at V and 5 bases at J, with 16 bases in the middle. The CDR3 totals 15 residues. Germline V gene lookup returns CDR1 MGHRA and CDR2 YSYEKL. The CDR3 nucleotides read TGCGCCAGCAGCCATGGTGGAGCGGCGGTGACTGAAGCTTTCTTT. Translation gives CASSHGGAAVTEAFF.

This clonotype was found a few times. The chain couples TRBV7-2 to TRBJ2-5; 7 nucleotides agree with TRBD1. Germline V CDR1 and CDR2: SGHTA, FQGNSA. Trimming at V came to 6 bases and at J to 5 bases, leaving 6 bases not matched to a gene. The CDR3 has 13 amino acids. Here the CDR3 reads CASSRDRRETQYF. In DNA form, the CDR3 reads TGTGCCAGCAGTCGGGACAGAAGGGAGACCCAGTACTTC.

V gene TRBV4-3 combines with J gene TRBJ1-1, with D unresolved. The CDR3 sequence is 17 residues long. The ends were cut back, 4 bases at V and 0 bases at J, with 18 bases in the middle. Per germline, CDR1 LGHNA and CDR2 YSLEER. In DNA form, the CDR3 reads TGCGCCAGCAGCCCAGCGTGGGGTGAGGAAATGAACACTGAAGCTTTCTTT. Protein: CASSPAWGEEMNTEAFF.

Only a few counts were recorded for this clonotype. This chain connects TRBV6-5 to TRBJ2-3; 8 positions match TRBD1. Germline assignment: CDR1 MNHEY and CDR2 SVGAGI. The CDR3 contains 18 residues. V was clipped by 5 bases and J by 1 base; unmatched bases: 14. The DNA for the CDR3 is TGTGCCAGCAGTACCATCCTTAAAAACAGGGGGGGCACAGATACGCAGTATTTT. It is translated as CASSTILKNRGGTDTQYF.

CDR3 coding DNA: TGTGCCACCAGTGATTTAGCGGGAGACACAGATACGCAGTATTTT. Its translation is CATSDLAGDTDTQYF. The chain joins TRBV24-1 to TRBJ2-3; 8 bases are shared with TRBD2. The V and J ends lost 1 base and 2 bases, in that order; junction bases with no gene match: 1. This CDR3 is built from 15 residues. Germline V gene lookup returns CDR1 KGHDR and CDR2 SFDVKD.

Here the CDR3 reads CASSYLPADRSNTEAFF. The DNA of the CDR3 is TGTGCCAGCAGTTACTTGCCGGCGGACAGGTCGAACACTGAAGCTTTCTTT. V gene TRBV6-6 combines with J gene TRBJ1-1; 7 nucleotides line up with TRBD1. Germline V gives CDR1 MNHNY, CDR2 SVGAGI (reference sequence). The trim removed 1 base at V and 1 base at J, leaving 9 bases unmatched. The CDR3 has 17 amino acids.

The sample holds a few counts of this clonotype. The chain employs TRBV20-1 and TRBJ2-3; D may be TRBD2 (5 bases). V lost 6 bases, J lost 2 bases, and 15 bases lay in between. Germline CDR1 and CDR2: DFQATT and SNEGSKA (reference sequence). CDR3 length equals 14 residues. The CDR3 loop reads CSAQSPLVTDTQYF. CDR3 nucleotides: TGCAGTGCACAGTCCCCACTAGTCACAGATACGCAGTATTTT.

This clonotype was picked up one time. At one end, the junction sequence differs from germline, possibly due to a read error. The rearrangement joins TRBV12-3 or TRBV12-4 to TRBJ2-7; unclear D gene. The CDR3 runs to 12 residues. DNA of the CDR3: TGTGCCAGCAGTTCCTCCCCCTACGGGCAGTACTTC. Translating it yields CASSSSPYGQYF.

This clonotype was counted between two and nine times. The V gene is TRBV29-1, the J gene TRBJ2-1; D is ambiguous. The CDR3 covers 11 residues. V lost 7 bases and J 6 bases, leaving 10 bases between the germline ends. CDR1 and CDR2 (germline): SQVTM, ANQGSEA. The CDR3 DNA reads as TGCAGCGCGATTTCCAGCAATGAGCAGTTCTTC. It encodes CSAISSNEQFF.

The chain recombines TRBV12-3 or TRBV12-4 with TRBJ2-1; TRBD2 might be the D (7 bases). V lost 6 bases to trimming and J lost 1 base, with 16 bases between them. The CDR3 contains 16 residues. This chain's CDR3 is CASSRRGAGSYNEQFF. The DNA of the CDR3 is TGTGCCAGCAGCCGCCGGGGGGCAGGATCCTACAATGAGCAGTTCTTC.

The chain uses TRBV10-3 and TRBJ2-5, with 8 bases identical to TRBD1. The CDR3 is made up of 13 amino acids. CDR1 ENHRY and CDR2 SYGVKD come from the germline V gene. The V and J ends lost 6 bases and 11 bases, in that order; junction bases with no gene match: 11. Here the CDR3 DNA reads TGTGCCATCAGCCGGACAGGGAGAAATGAGCAGTACTTC. Its protein product is CAISRTGRNEQYF.

CDR3 DNA sequence: TGTGCCAGCTCACTTGGGCGACAGGAGAACACTGAAGCTTTCTTT. Its protein is CASSLGRQENTEAFF. The V gene is TRBV18, the J gene TRBJ1-1; tentatively, D is TRBD1 (6 bases). Germline CDR1 is KGHSH and CDR2 is LQKENI. CDR3 length: 15 residues. The germline V and J ends were trimmed by 4 bases and 1 base, with 13 bases remaining between them.

The chain uses TRBV15 and TRBJ2-5; D is ambiguous. This CDR3 has 13 amino acids. Trimming removed 1 base at V and 3 bases at J, with 6 bases between. Germline V gives CDR1 LNHNV, CDR2 YYDKDF (reference sequence). The CDR3 spells CATSRGPEETQYF. CDR3 DNA: TGTGCCACCAGCAGAGGCCCAGAAGAGACCCAGTACTTC.

The V call is TRBV27, the J call TRBJ2-7, with TRBD1 matching 7 bases. Germline CDR1 reads MNHEY; CDR2 reads SMNVEV (reference sequence). The CDR3 is 16 residues long. V lost 5 bases and J lost 1; bases outside the gene matches: 11. CDR3 protein: CASSPRTGWGSYEQYF. DNA of the CDR3: TGTGCCAGCAGTCCCAGGACAGGATGGGGATCCTACGAGCAGTACTTC.

The rearrangement joins TRBV7-9 to TRBJ2-7, with a possible D match to TRBD2 (5 bases). Trimming cost V 3 bases and J 3 bases, with 12 bases left between them. Per germline, CDR1 SEHNR and CDR2 FQNEAQ (reference sequence). The CDR3 spans 14 residues. DNA for the CDR3: TGTGCCAGCAGCTTTCGGGGTGGGGTCTACGAGCAGTACTTC. The encoded protein is CASSFRGGVYEQYF.

This clonotype came up a few times. The V gene is TRBV29-1, the J gene TRBJ1-2; the D gene is possibly TRBD1 (6 bases). V gave up 2 bases and J gave up 1 base, with 11 bases separating them. This CDR3 comprises 14 residues. The germline gives CDR1 SQVTM, CDR2 ANQGSEA. CDR3 in DNA: TGCAGCGTTGAACGGGGGGCTGGTAACTATGGCTACACCTTC. Protein product: CSVERGAGNYGYTF. Looking up the rest from reference TRBV29-1 and TRBJ1-2 gives the full variable domain: SAVISQKPSRDICQRGTSLTIQCQVDSQVTMMFWYRQQPGQSLTLIATANQGSEATYESGFVIDKFPISRPNLTFSTLTVSNMSPEDSSIYLCSVERGAGNYGYTFGSGTRLTVV.

In this sample, this clonotype turned up a few times. The V gene is TRBV16, the J gene TRBJ2-7, with D uncertain. There are 16 residues in the CDR3. V was cut by 1 base and J by 3 bases, with 16 bases left in between. CDR1 is KGHSY and CDR2 is FQNENV in the germline V gene. The CDR3 DNA reads as TGTGCCAGCAGCCAATTCCCGACCGATGGGCACTACGAGCAGTACTTC. Protein product: CASSQFPTDGHYEQYF.

This rearrangement joins TRBV7-2 to TRBJ2-7; 7 bases agree with TRBD2. The CDR3 spans 15 residues. Germline V CDR1 and CDR2: SGHTA, FQGNSA. V dropped 5 bases and J dropped 2; count of bases not matched to a gene: 9. CDR3 protein: CASSVWASGTYEQYF. CDR3 coding DNA: TGTGCCAGCAGCGTATGGGCTAGCGGAACCTACGAGCAGTACTTC.

This chain joins TRBV3-1 and TRBJ2-5; D uncertain. The V and J ends lost 4 bases and 4 bases respectively, with 10 bases between them. The CDR3 runs to 13 residues. Germline CDR1 is LGHDT and CDR2 is YNNKEL (reference sequence). The CDR3 DNA is TGTGCCAGCAGCCCCCTTTTCCGAGAGACCCAGTACTTC. It yields the protein CASSPLFRETQYF.

This clonotype was counted ten times or more. The gene calls are TRBV29-1 and TRBJ2-3, with D unresolved. V dropped 4 bases and J dropped 6 bases, with 5 bases sitting between them. CDR3 length: 10 amino acids. In germline, CDR1 is SQVTM, CDR2 ANQGSEA. The CDR3 bases are TGCAGCGTTGGCGAGGATACGCAGTATTTT. Protein sequence: CSVGEDTQYF.